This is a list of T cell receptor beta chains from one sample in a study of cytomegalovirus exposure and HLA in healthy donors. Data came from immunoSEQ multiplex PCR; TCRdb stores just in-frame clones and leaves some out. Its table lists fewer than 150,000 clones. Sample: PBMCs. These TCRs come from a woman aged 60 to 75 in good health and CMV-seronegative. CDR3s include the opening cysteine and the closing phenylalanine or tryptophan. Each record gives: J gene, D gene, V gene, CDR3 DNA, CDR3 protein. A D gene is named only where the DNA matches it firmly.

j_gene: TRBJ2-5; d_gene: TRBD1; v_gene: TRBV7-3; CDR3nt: TGTGCCAGCAGCCGGGACAGGGGGCAAGAGACCCAGTACTTC; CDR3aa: CASSRDRGQETQYF
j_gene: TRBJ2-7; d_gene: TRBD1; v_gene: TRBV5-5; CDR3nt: TGTGCCAGCAGCTACGGGACAGACGGTCCCATTACGGGCGAGCAGTACTTC; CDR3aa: CASSYGTDGPITGEQYF
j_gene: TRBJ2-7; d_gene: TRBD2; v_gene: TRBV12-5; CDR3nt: TGTGCTAGTGCCCTGGTAGCGGGAGGGAACTCCTACGAGCAGTACTTC; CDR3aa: CASALVAGGNSYEQYF
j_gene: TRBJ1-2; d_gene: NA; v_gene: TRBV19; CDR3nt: TGTGCCAGTAGTACTTTAACAGGGATTCCGTATGGCTACACCTTC; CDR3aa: CASSTLTGIPYGYTF
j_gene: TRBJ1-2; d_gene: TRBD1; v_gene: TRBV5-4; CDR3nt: TGTGCCAGCAGCTTAGGACAGGGGGAGTTAGGCTACACCTTC; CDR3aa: CASSLGQGELGYTF
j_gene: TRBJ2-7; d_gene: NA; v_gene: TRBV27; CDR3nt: TGTGCCAGCAGTTTAAAGGGGTCTCGGGAGCAGTACTTC; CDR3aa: CASSLKGSREQYF
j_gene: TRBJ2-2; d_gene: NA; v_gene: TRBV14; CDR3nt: TGTGCCAGCAGCCGAGGAAACACCGGGGAGCTGTTTTTT; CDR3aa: CASSRGNTGELFF
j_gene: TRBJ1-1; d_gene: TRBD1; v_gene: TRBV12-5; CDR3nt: TGTGCTAGTGGTTTGCCACGGACAGGTGCCCGGGAGTACACTGAAGCTTTCTTT; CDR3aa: CASGLPRTGAREYTEAFF
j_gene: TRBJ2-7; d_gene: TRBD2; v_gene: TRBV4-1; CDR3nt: TGCGCCAGCAGCCAGACACCTGACCCGCGGGGGTACGAGCAGTACTTC; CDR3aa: CASSQTPDPRGYEQYF
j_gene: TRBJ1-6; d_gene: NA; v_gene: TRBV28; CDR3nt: TGTGCCAGCGGTGGTTCAGGGAATTCACCCCTCCACTTT; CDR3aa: CASGGSGNSPLHF
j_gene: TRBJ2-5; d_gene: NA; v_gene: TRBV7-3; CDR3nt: TGTGCCAGCAGCTTAAACTTCCGGGAGACCCAGTACTTC; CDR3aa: CASSLNFRETQYF
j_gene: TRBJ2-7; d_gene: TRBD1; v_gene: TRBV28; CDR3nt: TGTGCCAGCAACAGCGTAGGGACAGTGTCCTACGAGCAGTACTTC; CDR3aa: CASNSVGTVSYEQYF
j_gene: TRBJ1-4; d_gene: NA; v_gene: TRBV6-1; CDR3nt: TGTGCCAGCAGTGACGGACAGACCCAGGCTGAAAAACTGTTTTTT; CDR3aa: CASSDGQTQAEKLFF
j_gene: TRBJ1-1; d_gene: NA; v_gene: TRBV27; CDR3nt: TGTGCCAGCAGCCCAACAGGAGCCACTGAAGCTTTCTTT; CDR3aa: CASSPTGATEAFF
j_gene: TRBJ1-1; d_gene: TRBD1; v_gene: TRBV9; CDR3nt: TGTGCCAGCAGCGTAGGGGGCGGGACAGGGGAAGCTTTCTTT; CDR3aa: CASSVGGGTGEAFF
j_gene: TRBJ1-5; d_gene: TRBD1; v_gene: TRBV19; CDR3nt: TGTGCCAGCACGACAGGGGTGTCCCAGCCCCAGCATTTT; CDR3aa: CASTTGVSQPQHF
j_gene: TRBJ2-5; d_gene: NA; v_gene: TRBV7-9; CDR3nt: TGTGCCAGCAGCTTAATCGGGGTCCAAGAGACCCAGTACTTC; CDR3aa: CASSLIGVQETQYF
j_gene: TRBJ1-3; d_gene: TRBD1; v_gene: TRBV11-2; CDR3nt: TGTGCCAGCAGCTTAGGGACCGGGACAGGGGGCGCAAACACCATATATTTT; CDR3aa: CASSLGTGTGGANTIYF
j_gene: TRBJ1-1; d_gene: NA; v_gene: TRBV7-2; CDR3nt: TGTGCCAGCAGCTGGGGACAGAACACTGAAGCTTTCTTT; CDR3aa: CASSWGQNTEAFF
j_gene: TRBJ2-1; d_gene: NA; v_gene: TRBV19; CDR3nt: TGTGCCAGTACTCGAGGATCCTACAATGAGCAGTTCTTC; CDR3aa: CASTRGSYNEQFF
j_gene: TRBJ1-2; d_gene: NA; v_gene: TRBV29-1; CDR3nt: TGCGGCGTTGGCGGGGGGAATCGCGGCTACACCTTC; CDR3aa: CGVGGGNRGYTF
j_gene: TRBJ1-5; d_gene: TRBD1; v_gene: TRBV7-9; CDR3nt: TGTGCCAGCAGTTCCGGGACAGGGACTCAGCCCCAGCATTTT; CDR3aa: CASSSGTGTQPQHF
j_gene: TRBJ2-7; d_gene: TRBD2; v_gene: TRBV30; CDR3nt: TGTGCCTGGAGTGTGGACAGCCGGGGGGGGCAGTACTTC; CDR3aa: CAWSVDSRGGQYF
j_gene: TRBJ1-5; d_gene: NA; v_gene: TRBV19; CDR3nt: TGTGCCAGTAGGACAGCGGGGACGGGCAATCAGCCCCAGCATTTT; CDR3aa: CASRTAGTGNQPQHF
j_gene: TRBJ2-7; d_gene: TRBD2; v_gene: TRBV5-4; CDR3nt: TGTGCCAGCAGCTTGGGTAGCATAGCGGGAGGCGAGCAGTACTTC; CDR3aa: CASSLGSIAGGEQYF
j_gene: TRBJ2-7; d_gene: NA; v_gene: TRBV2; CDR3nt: TGTGCCAGCAGTGGTTACAGGAGCTCCTACGAGCAGTACTTC; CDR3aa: CASSGYRSSYEQYF
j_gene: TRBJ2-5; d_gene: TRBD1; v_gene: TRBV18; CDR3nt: TGTGCCAGCTCACCACCGACAGGACAGGGGTTGCAAGAGACCCAGTACTTC; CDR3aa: CASSPPTGQGLQETQYF
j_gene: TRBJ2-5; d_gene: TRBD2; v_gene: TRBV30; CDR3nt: TGTGCCTGGAGTAGGTCGGGACTAGCGGGCGGAGAGACCCAGTACTTC; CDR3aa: CAWSRSGLAGGETQYF
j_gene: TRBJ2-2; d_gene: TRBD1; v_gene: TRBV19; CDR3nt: TGTGCCAGTAGTTCGAGACAGGGGGAGTATAACACCGGGGAGCTGTTTTTT; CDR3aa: CASSSRQGEYNTGELFF
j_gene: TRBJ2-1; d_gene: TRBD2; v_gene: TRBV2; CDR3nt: TGTGCCAGCTCCCGTGGGGGGGAAGAGAATGAGCAGTTCTTC; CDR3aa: CASSRGGEENEQFF
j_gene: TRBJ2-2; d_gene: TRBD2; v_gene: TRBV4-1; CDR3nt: TGCGCCAGCAGCCACGTAGCGGGGGGCCTTAAGTCGGAGCTGTTTTTT; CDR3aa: CASSHVAGGLKSELFF
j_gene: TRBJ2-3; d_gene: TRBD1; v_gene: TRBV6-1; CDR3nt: TGTGCCAGCAGCTTGACAGGGGGCACAGATACGCAGTATTTT; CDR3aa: CASSLTGGTDTQYF
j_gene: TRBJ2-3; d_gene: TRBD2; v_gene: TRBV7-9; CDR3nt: TGTGCCAGCAGCCCAAGGGCTGGGACTAGCGGGTTCACAGATACGCAGTATTTT; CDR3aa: CASSPRAGTSGFTDTQYF
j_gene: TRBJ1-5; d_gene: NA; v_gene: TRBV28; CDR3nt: TGTGCCAGCAGTTCGGGAGGAGGCAATCAGCCCCAGCATTTT; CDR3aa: CASSSGGGNQPQHF
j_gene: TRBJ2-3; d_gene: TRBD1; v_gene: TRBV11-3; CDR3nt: TGTGCCAGCAGCCCCCGACAGGGCGCGGGCACAGATACGCAGTATTTT; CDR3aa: CASSPRQGAGTDTQYF
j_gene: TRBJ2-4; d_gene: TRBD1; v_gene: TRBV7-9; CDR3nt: TGTGCCAGCAGCTTAGAAGTAGACAGGGGGTCGTTAGGGAACATTCAGTACTTC; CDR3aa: CASSLEVDRGSLGNIQYF
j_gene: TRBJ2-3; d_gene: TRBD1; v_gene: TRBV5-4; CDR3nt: TGTGCCAGCAGCTTGGGGACAGGGGCCGCAGATACGCAGTATTTT; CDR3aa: CASSLGTGAADTQYF
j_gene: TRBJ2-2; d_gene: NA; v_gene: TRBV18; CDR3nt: TGTGCCAGCTCCCGAAGGACACAGCACACCGGGGAGCTGTTTTTT; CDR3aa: CASSRRTQHTGELFF
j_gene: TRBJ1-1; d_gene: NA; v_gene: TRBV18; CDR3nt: TGTGCCAGCTCAGTCACAGGGAACACTGAAGCTTTCTTT; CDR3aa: CASSVTGNTEAFF
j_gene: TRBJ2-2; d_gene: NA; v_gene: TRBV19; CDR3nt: TGTGCCAGTAGTACCCCCGGGGGGAACACCGGGGAGCTGTTTTTT; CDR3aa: CASSTPGGNTGELFF
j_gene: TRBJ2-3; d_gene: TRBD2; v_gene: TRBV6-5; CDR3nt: TGTGCCACCCGACTAGCCAAGAGAGCAGATACGCAGTATTTT; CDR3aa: CATRLAKRADTQYF
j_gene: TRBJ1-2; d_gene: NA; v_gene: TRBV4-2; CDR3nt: TGTGCCAGCAGCCAAGGCCAGGATTATGGCTACACCTTC; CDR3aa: CASSQGQDYGYTF
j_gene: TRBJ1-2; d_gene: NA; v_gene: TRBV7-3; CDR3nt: TGTGCCAGCACACCCGGAAGGAGGTTGAACTATGGCTACACCTTC; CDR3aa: CASTPGRRLNYGYTF
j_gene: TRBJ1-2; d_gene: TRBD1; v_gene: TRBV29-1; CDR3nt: TGCAGCGTTGAAGAGACCCACCGGGACAGGGTGAACTATGGCTACACCTTC; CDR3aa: CSVEETHRDRVNYGYTF
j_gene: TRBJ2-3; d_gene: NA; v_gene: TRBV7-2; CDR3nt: TGTGCCAGCAGCTTAGTCGGGAGAACAGATACGCAGTATTTT; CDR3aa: CASSLVGRTDTQYF
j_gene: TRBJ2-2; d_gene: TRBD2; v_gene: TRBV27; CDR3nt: TGTGCCAGCAGCGGACTAGCCCAGAACACCGGGGAGCTGTTTTTT; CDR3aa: CASSGLAQNTGELFF
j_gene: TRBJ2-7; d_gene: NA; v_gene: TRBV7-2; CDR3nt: TGTGCCAGCAGCTTAGGGGCTAGCGTCTACGAGCAGTACTTC; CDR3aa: CASSLGASVYEQYF
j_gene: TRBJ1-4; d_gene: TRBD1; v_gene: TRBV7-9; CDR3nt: TGTGCCAGCAGCTTAATTGCGACAGGGCTCCCACCAACTAATGAAAAACTGTTTTTT; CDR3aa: CASSLIATGLPPTNEKLFF
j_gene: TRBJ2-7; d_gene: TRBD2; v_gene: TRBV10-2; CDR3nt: TGCGCCAGCAGTGAAGGGACTAGCGACGAGCAGTACTTC; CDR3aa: CASSEGTSDEQYF
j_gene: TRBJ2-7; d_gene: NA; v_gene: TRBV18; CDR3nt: TGTGCCAGCTCACCGGGAGCGGCCTACGAGCAGTACTTC; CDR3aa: CASSPGAAYEQYF
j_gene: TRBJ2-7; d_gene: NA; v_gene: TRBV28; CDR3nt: TGTGCCAGCAGTTCTAAATACGAGCAGTACTTC; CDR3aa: CASSSKYEQYF
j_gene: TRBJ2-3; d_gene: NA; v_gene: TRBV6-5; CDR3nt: TGTGCCAGCAGTTACGAGGGTGATACGCAGTATTTT; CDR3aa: CASSYEGDTQYF
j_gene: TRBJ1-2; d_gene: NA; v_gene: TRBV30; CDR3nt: TGTGCCTGGAGTGCTCTACCGACGGGTAGAGGTGGCTACACCTTC; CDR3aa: CAWSALPTGRGGYTF
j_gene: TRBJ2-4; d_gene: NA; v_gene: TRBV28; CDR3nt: TGTGCCAGCAGTTTTGTAGGGACACTTGTAGCCAAAAACATTCAGTACTTC; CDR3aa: CASSFVGTLVAKNIQYF
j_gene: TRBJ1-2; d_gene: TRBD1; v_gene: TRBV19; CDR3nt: TGTGCCAGTACTGGGACAGGGGGCATCCCCGAATTCTATGGCTACACCTTC; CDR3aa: CASTGTGGIPEFYGYTF
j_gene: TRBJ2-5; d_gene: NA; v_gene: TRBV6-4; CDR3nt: TGTGCCAGCAGTGACGCCACGCCAGGGTTCACAAGAGGAGAGACCCAGTACTTC; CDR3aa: CASSDATPGFTRGETQYF
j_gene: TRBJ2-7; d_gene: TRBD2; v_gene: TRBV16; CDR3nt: TGTGCCAGCAGCCACCCTGGGGGGCCGGGAGGGACCTACGAGCAGTACTTC; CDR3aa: CASSHPGGPGGTYEQYF